This entry is about one T cell receptor (beta chain). This sample is part of a study of blood T cell repertoires in COVID-19. Study overall: There were acute and convalescent COVID-19 samples, and they came from the United States, Italy and Spain.

Seattle patient enrollment occurred during active infection, with longitudinal follow-up thereafter. The table came from immunoSEQ multiplex PCR; TCRdb's copy has only in-frame clones and leaves some out. The data show roughly 45,000 clones, about 92% seen once. The CDR3 covers 14 residues. Germline CDR1 reads LNHDA; CDR2 reads SQIVND (reference sequence). V was pared by 3 bases and J by 6 bases, with 4 bases of the junction left unmatched. This rearrangement joins TRBV19 to TRBJ2-7; 11 nucleotides match TRBD2. The receptor's source is a man aged 60 to 69 with COVID-19, enrolled during active disease. Sequencing was carried out using peripheral blood. DNA for the CDR3: TGTGCCAGTAGTATTGGGCTAGCGGGAGGCGAGCAGTACTTC. Protein: CASSIGLAGGEQYF.